The subject of this entry is one TCR beta chain. Trimming stripped 2 bases from V and 5 bases from J, with 7 bases between. Per germline, CDR1 LGHDT and CDR2 YNNKEL (reference sequence). This CDR3 is built from 14 residues. Generated by immunoSEQ multiplex PCR, the TCRdb table keeps only in-frame clones and is missing some. The table lists fewer than 110,000 clones, roughly nine tenths of them singletons. The data are from a study of blood T cell repertoires in COVID-19. For the study at large: Donors in the United States, Italy and Spain gave samples during acute or convalescent COVID-19. In each case, the material was cDNA or gDNA derived from T cells, B-cell-depleted T cells, or PBMCs.

The clonotype comes from a man in his forties or fifties in a cohort sampled during active COVID-19. The rearrangement joins TRBV3-1 (or the pseudogene TRBV3-2) to TRBJ1-6; D not certain. The sequenced sample was peripheral blood. The CDR3 sequence: CASSQRQDNSPLHF. DNA for the CDR3: TGTGCCAGCAGCCAAAGGCAGGATAATTCACCCCTCCACTTT.